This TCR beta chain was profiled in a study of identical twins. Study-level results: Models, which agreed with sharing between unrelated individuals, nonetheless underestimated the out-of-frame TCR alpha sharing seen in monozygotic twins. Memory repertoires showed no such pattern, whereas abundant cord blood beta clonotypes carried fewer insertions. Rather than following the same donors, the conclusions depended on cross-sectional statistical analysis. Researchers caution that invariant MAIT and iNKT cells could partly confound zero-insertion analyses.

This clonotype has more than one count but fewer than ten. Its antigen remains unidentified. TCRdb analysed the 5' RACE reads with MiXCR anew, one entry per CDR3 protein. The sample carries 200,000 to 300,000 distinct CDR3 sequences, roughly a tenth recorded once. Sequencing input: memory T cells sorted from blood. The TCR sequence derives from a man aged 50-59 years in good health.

DNA for the CDR3: TGTGCCATCTCCCCAGGCGGGGGAAGAGACTACAATGAGCAGTTCTTC. This encodes CAISPGGGRDYNEQFF. The gene calls are TRBV10-3 and TRBJ2-1; TRBD2 matches at 7 bases. The V gene's germline CDR1 is ENHRY and CDR2 SYGVKD. The CDR3 spans 16 residues. The V gene end was trimmed by 8 bases and the J gene end by 3 bases; junction bases not matched to a gene: 13.